The sequence of this T cell receptor (beta chain) was determined in a study of cytomegalovirus exposure and HLA in healthy donors. CDR1 SGHTA and CDR2 FQGTGA come from the germline V gene. The J segment lost 2 bases and the V segment lost 6 bases, leaving 4 bases of the junction unmatched. The CDR3 spans 15 residues. Generated by immunoSEQ multiplex PCR, the TCRdb table keeps only in-frame clones and is missing some. The sample consists of a few hundred thousand clones, 80% to 90% of them appearing once. On this clone itself: As yet, its antigen is unknown.

General study findings and limits: Researchers reported that a few CMV-associated chains were confirmed in vitro as CMV antigen-specific. Overall, approximately 150 TCR beta chains were annotated as cytomegalovirus-associated. Most TCRs appeared rarely, but some public TCRs recurred in many donors. The finding came from a later analysis; first-cohort TCR clusters tended to co-occur in the 130 or so validation repertoires.

The receptor comes from a woman aged 18-29 years in good health and CMV-seronegative. The sequencing sample was made of PBMCs. The J gene is TRBJ1-5, the V gene TRBV7-3; TRBD1 aligns across 10 bases. DNA for the CDR3: TGTGCCAGCAGGGCCGGGACAGGGGGCAATCAGCCCCAGCATTTT. It yields the protein CASRAGTGGNQPQHF.